Presented here are 28 T cell receptor beta chains from one specimen sequenced in a study of T-cell reconstitution after alpha-beta-depleted transplantation in children. A TCRbeta library incorporating unique molecular identifiers was prepared. TCRdb redid the calling of the PCR reads with MiXCR, one entry per CDR3 protein. This table holds some 550,000 distinct CDR3 sequences, around 23% found once. The source was PBMCs, mostly from graft donor cells, collected 360 days after TCRalphabeta/CD19-depleted stem cell transplant. The receptors stem from a boy less than two years old who had a stem cell transplant for acute myeloid leukemia, so the T cells may come from the graft donor.

This rearrangement joins TRBV19 to TRBJ1-2; D remains ambiguous. V lost 5 bases, J lost 8 bases, and 12 bases lay in between. The CDR3 consists of 12 residues. Germline lookup yields CDR1 LNHDA and CDR2 SQIVND (reference sequence). The CDR3 loop is CASSPGRRGYTF. The CDR3 DNA is TGTGCCAGTAGTCCGGGCCGAAGGGGCTACACCTTC.

The chain couples TRBV6-2 or TRBV6-3 to TRBJ2-3; no clear D. The germline V gene has CDR1 MNHEY and CDR2 SVGEGT. Trimming pared 8 bases from V and 2 bases from J, leaving 14 bases between. This CDR3 is 14 amino acids long. Here the CDR3 DNA reads TGTGCCAGCGGAAGGAACGGAGACACAGATACGCAGTATTTT. Translated: CASGRNGDTDTQYF.

This clonotype has only a few counts. The rearrangement uses TRBV20-1 and TRBJ2-7, with D perhaps assigned TRBD1 or TRBD2 (5 bases each). CDR3 size: 15 residues. Germline V gene sequence: CDR1 DFQATT, CDR2 SNEGSKA (reference sequence). Trimming left V 2 bases short and J 0 bases short, with 14 bases between. The CDR3 nucleotides read TGCAGTGCTAGATTTCCGGGGCGCAGCTCCTACGAGCAGTACGTC. This encodes CSARFPGRSSYEQYV.

The table lists this clonotype with many counts. This sequence joins TRBV7-9 and TRBJ1-1; perhaps TRBD1 as D (6 bases). Germline assignment: CDR1 SEHNR and CDR2 FQNEAQ (reference sequence). Trimming shortened V by 5 bases and J by 0 bases, and 13 bases separated the two germline ends. There are 15 residues in the CDR3. CDR3 in amino acids: CASSPRTAMNTEAFF. CDR3 bases: TGTGCCAGCAGCCCCAGGACAGCCATGAACACTGAAGCTTTCTTT.

This rearrangement joins TRBV11-3 to TRBJ2-2, with a weak D call TRBD1 (5 bases). The CDR3 extends over 16 amino acids. Trimming left V 5 bases short and J 0 bases short, with 13 bases between. Germline lookup yields CDR1 SGHNT and CDR2 YENEEA. The CDR3 here is CASSPLAGSNTGELFF. CDR3 bases: TGTGCCAGCAGCCCTTTGGCAGGGTCGAACACCGGGGAGCTGTTTTTT.

The rearrangement joins TRBV29-1 to TRBJ1-5, with a possible D match to TRBD1 (6 bases). CDR3 size: 13 residues. Germline CDR1 and CDR2: SQVTM and ANQGSEA. Trimming pared 4 bases from V and 7 bases from J, leaving 14 bases between. This CDR3 reads CSVGQAVGQPQHF. The CDR3 DNA reads TGCAGCGTTGGACAGGCTGTAGGGCAGCCCCAGCATTTT.

This clonotype was observed many times. The chain uses TRBV10-2 and TRBJ2-7; 10 bases are shared with TRBD2. Germline trimming cut 2 bases from V and 1 base from J; bases unmatched to any gene: 2. Looked up from germline, CDR1 is WSHSY and CDR2 is SAAADI. The length of the CDR3 is 15 residues. CDR3 sequence reads: CASSETSGTSYEQYV. The CDR3 DNA reads as TGCGCCAGCAGTGAGACTAGCGGGACGTCCTACGAGCAGTACGTC.

This clonotype has just a few counts. The V and J genes are TRBV5-1 and TRBJ2-2, with D perhaps TRBD1 or TRBD2 (5 bases each). The CDR3 consists of 14 residues. Per the germline V gene, CDR1 is SGHRS and CDR2 is YFSETQ. Deletions cut 4 bases from V and 6 bases from J, with 13 bases between. This chain's CDR3 is CASSPGTRAGELFF. Here the CDR3 DNA reads TGCGCCAGCAGCCCTGGGACGAGGGCCGGGGAGCTGTTTTTT.

The chain employs TRBV7-2 and TRBJ2-3; the D gene could be TRBD1 or TRBD2 (8 bases each). Germline V gives CDR1 SGHTA, CDR2 FQGNSA. The CDR3 length is 14 residues. Trimming removed 5 bases at V and 6 bases at J, with 15 bases between. The CDR3 DNA is TGTGCCAGCAGCGTGCGGGGGGACAGGGATACGCAGTATTTT. Amino acid sequence: CASSVRGDRDTQYF.

This clonotype has ten or more counts. The chain is built from TRBV5-1 and TRBJ2-1; D may match TRBD1 or TRBD2 (5 bases each). The germline gives CDR1 SGHRS, CDR2 YFSETQ. Trimming pared 0 bases from V and 4 bases from J, leaving 11 bases between. The length of the CDR3 is 15 residues. The CDR3 DNA is TGCGCCAGCAGCTTGGGAGGGGTCGGGTACAATGAGCAGTTCTTC. Amino acids: CASSLGGVGYNEQFF.

The DNA of the CDR3 is TGCAGCGTTGTTACAGGGGACTATGCTGCCTATGGCTACACCTTC. Translated: CSVVTGDYAAYGYTF. This rearrangement joins TRBV29-1 to TRBJ1-2; 7 positions agree with TRBD1. Germline CDR1 reads SQVTM; CDR2 reads ANQGSEA. The length of the CDR3 is 15 residues. Trimming at V came to 4 bases and at J to 4 bases, leaving 12 bases not matched to a gene.

The sample holds a few counts of this clonotype. The rearrangement joins TRBV10-3 to TRBJ1-6; D gene uncertain. This CDR3 is 16 amino acids long. Trimming shortened V by 10 bases and J by 7 bases, and 23 bases separated the two germline ends. CDR1 and CDR2 from the germline V gene are ENHRY and SYGVKD. The CDR3 reads CATVKTGILKNSPLHF. In DNA, the CDR3 is TGTGCCACCGTAAAGACCGGGATACTCAAAAATTCACCCCTCCACTTT.

V gene TRBV3-1 combines with J gene TRBJ1-1; TRBD1 aligns across 9 bases. Losses at the gene ends were 1 base for V and 3 bases for J; bases not matched to a gene: 9. The CDR3 is 17 residues long. CDR1 is LGHDT and CDR2 is YNNKEL in the germline V gene (reference sequence). The CDR3 DNA sequence: TGTGCCAGCAGCCAAGTCGGGGTGACAGGGGGGTACACTGAAGCTTTCTTT. Its translation is CASSQVGVTGGYTEAFF.

With respect to this clonotype: The conserved phenylalanine or tryptophan is not found at the CDR3 terminus, so this likely reflects a read error. No DNA is shown, since the ends of the CDR3 on it are uncertain; the CDR3 is the one TCRdb lists. The gene calls are TRBV20-1 and TRBJ2-3; the D segment call TRBD2 is taken from the table without a DNA check. Germline values: CDR1 DFQATT, CDR2 SNEGSKA (reference sequence). The CDR3 contains 9 residues when both ends are counted. CDR3 residues: CSASYGITI.

This clonotype came up a few times. The CDR3, as DNA: TGTGCCACCAGCAGAGATCTTCGCGGGACAGGGGATCTTAAGAGTTATTTT. Translation gives CATSRDLRGTGDLKSYF. V and J are TRBV15 and TRBJ2-3; TRBD1 aligns across 10 bases. The germline CDR1 and CDR2 sequences are LNHNV and YYDKDF (reference sequence). The J segment lost 15 bases and the V segment lost 0 bases, leaving 18 bases of the junction unmatched. The CDR3 extends over 17 amino acids.

This clonotype was counted between two and nine times. The chain carries TRBV12-3 or TRBV12-4 and TRBJ1-2; D call uncertain. Trimming removed 5 bases at V and 0 bases at J, with 10 bases between. This CDR3 spans 14 amino acids. The CDR3 DNA follows: TGTGCCAGCAGTACTATGACTTCTAACTATGGCTACACCTTC. Translation gives CASSTMTSNYGYTF.

J is TRBJ1-5 and V is TRBV28, with 8 bases aligning to TRBD1. Germline lookup yields CDR1 MDHEN and CDR2 SYDVKM. J gave up 6 bases and V 8 bases, and 6 bases lay outside the gene matches. CDR3 length: 13 residues. CDR3 nucleotide sequence: TGTGCCAGCCGACAGGGGCCCCCTCAGCCCCAGCATTTT. Its translation is CASRQGPPQPQHF. Looking up the rest from reference TRBV28 and TRBJ1-5 gives the full variable domain: DVKVTQSSRYLVKRTGEKVFLECVQDMDHENMFWYRQDPGLGLRLIYFSYDVKMKEKGDIPEGYSVSREKKERFSLILESASTNQTSMYLCASRQGPPQPQHFGDGTRLSIL.

The rearrangement links TRBV20-1 to TRBJ2-7; a possible D gene is TRBD2 (6 bases). This CDR3 is 11 amino acids long. The V end lost 6 bases, the J end lost 7 bases, and 13 bases lay between the germline ends. Looked up from germline, CDR1 is DFQATT and CDR2 is SNEGSKA (reference sequence). CDR3 sequence reads: CSARDLEEQYV. The DNA of the CDR3 is TGCAGTGCGCGGGACTTAGAGGAGCAGTACGTC.

This clonotype was counted ten times or more. The J gene is TRBJ2-1, the V gene TRBV29-1; no clear D. V was trimmed by 3 bases and J by 2 bases, leaving 5 bases between them. The CDR3 extends over 12 amino acids. In germline, CDR1 is SQVTM, CDR2 ANQGSEA. This chain's CDR3 is CSVDNTYNEQFF. The CDR3 nucleotides read TGCAGCGTTGACAATACCTACAATGAGCAGTTCTTC.

This chain connects TRBV7-9 to TRBJ2-7; 7 positions agree with TRBD1. CDR1 is SEHNR and CDR2 is FQNEAQ in the germline V gene (reference sequence). V was clipped by 5 bases and J by 6 bases; unmatched bases: 7. The CDR3 spans 13 residues. Here the CDR3 reads CASSPGTAGEQYF. As DNA, the CDR3 is TGTGCCAGCAGCCCTGGGACAGCCGGCGAGCAGTACTTC.

This clonotype was counted between two and nine times. No conserved phenylalanine or tryptophan is present at the end of the CDR3, so a read error is the likely explanation. The chain links TRBV7-2 to TRBJ2-3; D unresolved. The germline gives CDR1 SGHTA, CDR2 FQGNSA. The CDR3 totals 15 residues. V lost 1 base and J 7 bases, leaving 15 bases between the germline ends. Here the CDR3 reads CASSLEPGPTNTQYS. Written as DNA, the CDR3 is TGTGCCAGCAGCTTAGAGCCCGGGCCCACGAATACGCAGTATTCT.

The chain employs TRBV18 and TRBJ1-1, with TRBD1 matching 7 bases. V lost 6 bases and J lost 4; bases outside the gene matches: 8. The CDR3 runs 14 residues. The germline gives CDR1 KGHSH, CDR2 LQKENI. CDR3 amino acids: CASSTTRDSTEAFF. As DNA, the CDR3 is TGTGCCAGCTCCACTACACGGGACAGCACTGAAGCTTTCTTT.

This clonotype has only a few counts. The CDR3 protein is CATSDPRRTQETQYF. CDR3 nucleotides: TGTGCCACCAGTGACCCTCGACGGACACAAGAGACCCAGTACTTC. The J gene is TRBJ2-5, the V gene TRBV24-1; a possible D gene is TRBD1 (5 bases). CDR3 size: 15 residues. The V end was cut by 4 bases, the J end by 2 bases, with 13 bases between. CDR1 and CDR2 (germline): KGHDR, SFDVKD.

The V call is TRBV2, the J call TRBJ2-2; the match to TRBD2 covers 9 bases. With V trimmed by 7 bases and J by 1 base, 1 base remained unmatched. The CDR3 has 14 residues. Germline lookup yields CDR1 SNHLY and CDR2 FYNNEI. The CDR3 DNA reads TGTGCCAGCAAGCGGGGGGAGAACACCGGGGAGCTGTTTTTT. Protein sequence: CASKRGENTGELFF.

The chain combines TRBV29-1 with TRBJ1-3, with D hard to call. V was clipped by 0 bases and J by 0 bases, with 15 bases between them. This CDR3 region has 17 residues. Germline V lookup: CDR1 SQVTM, CDR2 ANQGSEA. CDR3 region: CSVEDLRVVDSGNTIYF. Here the CDR3 DNA reads TGCAGCGTTGAAGATTTACGCGTTGTCGACTCTGGAAACACCATATATTTT.

The chain couples TRBV12-3 or TRBV12-4 to TRBJ2-1, with TRBD1 matching over 8 bases. The CDR3 consists of 15 residues. After removal of 4 bases from V and 7 bases from J, the junction contained 9 bases not matched to a gene. CDR3 residues: CASSSGQVGTNEQFF. DNA for the CDR3: TGTGCCAGCAGTTCGGGACAGGTTGGAACGAATGAGCAGTTCTTC.

This clonotype was counted many times. The rearrangement uses TRBV27 and TRBJ2-1; the match to TRBD2 covers 9 bases. Looked up from germline, CDR1 is MNHEY and CDR2 is SMNVEV (reference sequence). V gave up 2 bases and J gave up 4 bases; unmatched junction bases: 6. This CDR3 comprises 16 residues. CDR3 loop: CASSLNPSGAYNEQFF. CDR3 nucleotide sequence: TGTGCCAGCAGTTTAAACCCTAGCGGGGCTTACAATGAGCAGTTCTTC.

This clonotype has at least ten counts. The chain employs TRBV7-2 and TRBJ2-1, with D perhaps matching TRBD2 (7 bases). V lost 6 bases and J lost 5, with 14 bases in between. This CDR3 comprises 14 residues. The V gene's germline CDR1 is SGHTA and CDR2 FQGNSA. CDR3 DNA sequence: TGTGCCAGCAGTTTCACGGGGGGCGACAATGAGCAGTTCTTC. The encoded protein is CASSFTGGDNEQFF.